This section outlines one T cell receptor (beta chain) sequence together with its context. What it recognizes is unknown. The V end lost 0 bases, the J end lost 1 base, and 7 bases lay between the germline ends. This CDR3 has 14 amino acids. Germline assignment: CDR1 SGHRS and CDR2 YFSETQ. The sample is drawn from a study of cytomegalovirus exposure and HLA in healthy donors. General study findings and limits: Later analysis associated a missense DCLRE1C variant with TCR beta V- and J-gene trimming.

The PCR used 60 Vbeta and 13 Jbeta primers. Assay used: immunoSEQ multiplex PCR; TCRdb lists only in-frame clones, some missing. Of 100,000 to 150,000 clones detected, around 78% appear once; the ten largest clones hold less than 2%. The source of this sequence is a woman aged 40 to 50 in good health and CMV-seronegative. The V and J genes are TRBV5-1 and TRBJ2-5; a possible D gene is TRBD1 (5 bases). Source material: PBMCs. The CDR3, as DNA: TGCGCCAGCAGCTTGGGACAGCTCCAAGAGACCCAGTACTTC. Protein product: CASSLGQLQETQYF.